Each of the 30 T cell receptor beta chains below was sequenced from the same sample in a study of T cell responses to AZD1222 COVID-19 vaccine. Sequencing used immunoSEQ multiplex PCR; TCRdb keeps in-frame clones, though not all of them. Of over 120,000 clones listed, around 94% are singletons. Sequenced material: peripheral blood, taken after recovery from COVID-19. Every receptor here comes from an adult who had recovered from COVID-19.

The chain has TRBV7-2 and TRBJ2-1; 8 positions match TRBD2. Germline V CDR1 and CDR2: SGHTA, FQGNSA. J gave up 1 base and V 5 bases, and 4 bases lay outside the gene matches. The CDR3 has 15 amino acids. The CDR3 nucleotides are TGTGCCAGCAGCGATAGCGGGGAGTCCTACAATGAGCAGTTCTTC. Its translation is CASSDSGESYNEQFF.

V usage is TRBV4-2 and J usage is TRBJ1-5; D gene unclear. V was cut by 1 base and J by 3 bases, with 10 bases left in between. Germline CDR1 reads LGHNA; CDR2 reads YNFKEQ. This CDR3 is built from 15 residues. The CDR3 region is CASSQAALANQPQHF. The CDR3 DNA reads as TGTGCCAGCAGCCAAGCAGCCCTTGCCAATCAGCCCCAGCATTTT.

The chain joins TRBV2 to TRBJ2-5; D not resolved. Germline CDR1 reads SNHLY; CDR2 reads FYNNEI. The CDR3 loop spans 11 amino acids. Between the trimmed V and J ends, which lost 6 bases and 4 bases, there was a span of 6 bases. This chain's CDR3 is CASRGLETQYF. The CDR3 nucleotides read TGTGCCAGCAGGGGGTTAGAGACCCAGTACTTC.

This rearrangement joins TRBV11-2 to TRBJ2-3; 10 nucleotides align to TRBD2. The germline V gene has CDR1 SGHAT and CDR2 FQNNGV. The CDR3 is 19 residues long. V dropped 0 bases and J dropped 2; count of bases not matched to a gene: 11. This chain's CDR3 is CASSLDAETSGLLTDTQYF. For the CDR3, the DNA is TGTGCCAGCAGCTTAGATGCGGAGACTAGCGGGCTCCTCACAGATACGCAGTATTTT.

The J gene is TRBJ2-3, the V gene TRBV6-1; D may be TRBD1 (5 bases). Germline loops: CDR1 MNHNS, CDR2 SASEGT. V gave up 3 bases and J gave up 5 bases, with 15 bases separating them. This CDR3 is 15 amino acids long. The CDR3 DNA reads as TGTGCCAGCAGTGATTCGTACCAGGGCTTAGATACGCAGTATTTT. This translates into CASSDSYQGLDTQYF.

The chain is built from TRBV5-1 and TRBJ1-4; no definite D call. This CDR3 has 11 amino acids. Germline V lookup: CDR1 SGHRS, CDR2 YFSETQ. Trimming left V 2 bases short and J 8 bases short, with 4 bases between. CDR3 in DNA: TGCGCCAGCAGCTTTGGGGAAAAACTGTTTTTT. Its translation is CASSFGEKLFF.

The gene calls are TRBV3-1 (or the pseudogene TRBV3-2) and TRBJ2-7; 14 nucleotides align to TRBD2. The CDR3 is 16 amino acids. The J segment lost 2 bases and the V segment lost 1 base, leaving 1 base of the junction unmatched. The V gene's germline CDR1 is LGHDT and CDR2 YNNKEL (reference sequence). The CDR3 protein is CASSQGLAGGAYEQYF. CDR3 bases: TGTGCCAGCAGCCAAGGACTAGCGGGAGGGGCCTACGAGCAGTACTTC.

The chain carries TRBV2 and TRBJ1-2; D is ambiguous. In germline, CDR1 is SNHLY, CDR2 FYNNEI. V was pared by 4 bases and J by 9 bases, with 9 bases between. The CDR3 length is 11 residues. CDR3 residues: CASSAVRRYTF. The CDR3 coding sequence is TGTGCCAGCAGTGCGGTAAGACGCTACACCTTC.

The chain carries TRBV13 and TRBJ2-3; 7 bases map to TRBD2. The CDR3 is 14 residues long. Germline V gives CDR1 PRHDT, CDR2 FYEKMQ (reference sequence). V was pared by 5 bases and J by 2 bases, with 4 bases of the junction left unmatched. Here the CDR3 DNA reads TGTGCCAGCAGCGCCGGGACTAACACAGATACGCAGTATTTT. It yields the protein CASSAGTNTDTQYF.

DNA of the CDR3: TGTGCCAGCAGCCAAGAATCGACCGGGGAGCTGTTTTTT. Translation gives CASSQESTGELFF. This chain uses TRBV3-1 (or the pseudogene TRBV3-2) with TRBJ2-2, with no clear D. The CDR3 loop spans 13 amino acids. The V and J ends lost 0 bases and 5 bases respectively, with 4 bases between them. Germline assignment: CDR1 LGHDT and CDR2 YNNKEL (reference sequence).

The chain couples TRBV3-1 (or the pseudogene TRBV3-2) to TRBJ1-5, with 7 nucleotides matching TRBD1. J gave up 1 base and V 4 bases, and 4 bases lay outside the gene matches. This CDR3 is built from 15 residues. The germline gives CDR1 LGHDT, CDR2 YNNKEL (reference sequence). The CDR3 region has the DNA TGTGCCAGCAGCCTGACAGGGAACAGCAATCAGCCCCAGCATTTT. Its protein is CASSLTGNSNQPQHF.

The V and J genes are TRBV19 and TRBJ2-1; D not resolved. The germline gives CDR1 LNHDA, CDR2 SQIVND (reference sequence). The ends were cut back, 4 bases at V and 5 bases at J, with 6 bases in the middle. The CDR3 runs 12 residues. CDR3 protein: CASSSINNEQFF. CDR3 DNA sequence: TGTGCCAGTAGTAGTATAAACAATGAGCAGTTCTTC.

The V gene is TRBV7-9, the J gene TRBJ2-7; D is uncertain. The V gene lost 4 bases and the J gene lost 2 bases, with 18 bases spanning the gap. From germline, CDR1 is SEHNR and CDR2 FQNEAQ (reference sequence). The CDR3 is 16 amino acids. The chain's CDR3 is CASSSLVGRTTYEQYF. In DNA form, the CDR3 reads TGTGCCAGCAGCTCCCTTGTCGGACGTACTACCTACGAGCAGTACTTC.

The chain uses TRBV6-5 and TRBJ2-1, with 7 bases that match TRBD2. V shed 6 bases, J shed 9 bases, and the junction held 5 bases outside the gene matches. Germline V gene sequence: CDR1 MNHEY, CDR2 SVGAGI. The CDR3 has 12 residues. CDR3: CASRTSPGEQFF. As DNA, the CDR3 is TGTGCCAGCAGGACTAGCCCCGGTGAGCAGTTCTTC.

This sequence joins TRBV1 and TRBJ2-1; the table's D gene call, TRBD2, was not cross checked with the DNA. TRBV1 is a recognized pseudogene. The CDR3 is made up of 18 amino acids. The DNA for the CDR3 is TGCACCAGCAGCCGGACTAGCGGTTTCCCGGGGACTTACAATGAGCAGTTCTTC. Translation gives CTSSRTSGFPGTYNEQFF.

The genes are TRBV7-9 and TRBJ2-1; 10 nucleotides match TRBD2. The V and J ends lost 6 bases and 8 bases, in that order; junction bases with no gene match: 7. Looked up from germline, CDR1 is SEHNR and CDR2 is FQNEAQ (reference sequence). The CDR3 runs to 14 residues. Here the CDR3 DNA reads TGTGCCAGCAGTCAGGGACTAGCGAGCGATGAGCAGTTCTTC. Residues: CASSQGLASDEQFF.

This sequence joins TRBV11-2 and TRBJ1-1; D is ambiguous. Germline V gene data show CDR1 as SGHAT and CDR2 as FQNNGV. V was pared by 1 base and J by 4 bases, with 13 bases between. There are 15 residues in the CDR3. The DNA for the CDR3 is TGTGCCAGCAGCTTAGTAAGAGGGATGCTCACTGAAGCTTTCTTT. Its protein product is CASSLVRGMLTEAFF. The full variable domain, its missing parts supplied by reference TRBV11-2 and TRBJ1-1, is EAGVAQSPRYKIIEKRQSVAFWCNPISGHATLYWYQQILGQGPKLLIQFQNNGVVDDSQLPKDRFSAERLKGVDSTLKIQPAKLEDSAVYLCASSLVRGMLTEAFFGQGTRLTVV.

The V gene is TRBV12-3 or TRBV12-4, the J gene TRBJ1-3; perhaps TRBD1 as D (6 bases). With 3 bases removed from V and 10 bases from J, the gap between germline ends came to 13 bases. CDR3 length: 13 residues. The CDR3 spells CASSLGRGGTIYF. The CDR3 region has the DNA TGTGCCAGCAGTTTGGGTCGAGGGGGGACCATATATTTT.

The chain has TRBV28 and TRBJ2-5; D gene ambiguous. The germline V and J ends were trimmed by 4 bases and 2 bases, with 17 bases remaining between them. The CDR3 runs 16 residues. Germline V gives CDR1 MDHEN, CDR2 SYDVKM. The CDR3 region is CASSSPPPQDQETQYF. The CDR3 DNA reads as TGTGCCAGCAGTTCCCCCCCACCGCAGGATCAAGAGACCCAGTACTTC.

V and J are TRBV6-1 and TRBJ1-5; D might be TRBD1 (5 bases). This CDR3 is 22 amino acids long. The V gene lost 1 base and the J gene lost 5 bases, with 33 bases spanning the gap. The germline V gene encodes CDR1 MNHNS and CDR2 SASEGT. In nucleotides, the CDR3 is TGTGCCAGCAGTGAAGAACCCCCTTCCATGGGCAGGGTGAATAGGCAAGATCAGCCCCAGCATTTT. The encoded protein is CASSEEPPSMGRVNRQDQPQHF.

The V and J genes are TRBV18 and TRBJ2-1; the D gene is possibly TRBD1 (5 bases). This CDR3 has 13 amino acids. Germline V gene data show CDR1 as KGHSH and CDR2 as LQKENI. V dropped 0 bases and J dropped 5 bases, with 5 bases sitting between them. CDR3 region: CASSPPGDNEQFF. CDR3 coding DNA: TGTGCCAGCTCACCACCAGGGGACAATGAGCAGTTCTTC.

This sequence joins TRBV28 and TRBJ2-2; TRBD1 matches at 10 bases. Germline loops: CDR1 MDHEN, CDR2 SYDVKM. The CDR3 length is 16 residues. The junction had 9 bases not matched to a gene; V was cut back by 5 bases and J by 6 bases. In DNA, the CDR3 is TGTGCCAGCAGTGAATGGGGGACAGGGGCGTCCGGGGAGCTGTTTTTT. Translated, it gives CASSEWGTGASGELFF. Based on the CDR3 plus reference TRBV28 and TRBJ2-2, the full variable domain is DVKVTQSSRYLVKRTGEKVFLECVQDMDHENMFWYRQDPGLGLRLIYFSYDVKMKEKGDIPEGYSVSREKKERFSLILESASTNQTSMYLCASSEWGTGASGELFFGEGSRLTVL.

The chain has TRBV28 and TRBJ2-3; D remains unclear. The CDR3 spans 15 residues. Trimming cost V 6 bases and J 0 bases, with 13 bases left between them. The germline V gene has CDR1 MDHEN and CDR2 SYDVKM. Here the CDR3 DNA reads TGTGCCAGCAGCTCCGCGGCCGGAAGCACAGATACGCAGTATTTT. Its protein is CASSSAAGSTDTQYF.

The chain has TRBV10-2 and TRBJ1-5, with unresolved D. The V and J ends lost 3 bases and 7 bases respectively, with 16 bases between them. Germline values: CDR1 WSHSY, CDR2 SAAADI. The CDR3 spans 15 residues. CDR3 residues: CASSDLLGGLQPQHF. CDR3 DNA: TGCGCCAGCAGTGACCTCCTAGGTGGGTTGCAGCCCCAGCATTTT.

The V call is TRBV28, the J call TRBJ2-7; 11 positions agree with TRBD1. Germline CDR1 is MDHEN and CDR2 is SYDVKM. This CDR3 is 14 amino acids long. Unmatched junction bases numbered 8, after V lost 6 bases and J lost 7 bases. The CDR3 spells CASSSGQGDREQYF. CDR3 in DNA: TGTGCCAGCAGCTCGGGACAGGGGGATAGGGAGCAGTACTTC.

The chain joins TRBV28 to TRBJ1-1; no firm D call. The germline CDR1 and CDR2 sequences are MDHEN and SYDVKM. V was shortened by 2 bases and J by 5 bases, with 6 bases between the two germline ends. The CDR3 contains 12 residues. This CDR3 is CASSLGRTEAFF. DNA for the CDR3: TGTGCCAGCAGTTTAGGCCGAACTGAAGCTTTCTTT. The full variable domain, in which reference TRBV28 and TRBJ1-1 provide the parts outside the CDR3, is DVKVTQSSRYLVKRTGEKVFLECVQDMDHENMFWYRQDPGLGLRLIYFSYDVKMKEKGDIPEGYSVSREKKERFSLILESASTNQTSMYLCASSLGRTEAFFGQGTRLTVV.

The CDR3 DNA is TGTGCCAGCAGTTTAGGGGTTAATTCACCCCTCCACTTT. This codes for CASSLGVNSPLHF. V and J are TRBV6-2 or TRBV6-3 and TRBJ1-6, with a possible D match to TRBD1 (5 bases). Germline-derived CDR1 and CDR2 are MNHEY and SVGEGT. The CDR3 sequence is 13 residues long. V lost 4 bases and J lost 6, with 7 bases in between.

This chain's CDR3 is CASSKVGQNTGELFF. As DNA, the CDR3 is TGTGCCAGCAGCAAAGTTGGCCAAAACACCGGGGAGCTGTTTTTT. The chain links TRBV21-1 to TRBJ2-2; the table's D call TRBD1 went unverified against the DNA. TRBV21-1 is a pseudogene. The CDR3 covers 15 residues.

The CDR3 is CASSFGERRELFF. CDR3 coding DNA: TGTGCCAGCAGCTTTGGAGAACGTCGGGAGCTGTTTTTT. This rearrangement joins TRBV7-6 to TRBJ2-2; D not certain. V was cut by 3 bases and J by 9 bases, with 11 bases left in between. The CDR3 has 13 residues. Germline V gene sequence: CDR1 SGHVS, CDR2 FNYEAQ.

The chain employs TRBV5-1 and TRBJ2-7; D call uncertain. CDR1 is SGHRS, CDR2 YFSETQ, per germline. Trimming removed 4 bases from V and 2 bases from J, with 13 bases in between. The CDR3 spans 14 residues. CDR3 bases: TGCGCCAGCAGCCCCGGTTACCTAGCCTACGAGCAGTACTTC. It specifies CASSPGYLAYEQYF. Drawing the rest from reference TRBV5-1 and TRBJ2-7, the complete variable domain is KAGVTQTPRYLIKTRGQQVTLSCSPISGHRSVSWYQQTPGQGLQFLFEYFSETQRNKGNFPGRFSGRQFSNSRSEMNVSTLELGDSALYLCASSPGYLAYEQYFGPGTRLTVT.